This T cell receptor beta chain was sequenced for a study of T cell responses to AZD1222 COVID-19 vaccine. V lost 11 bases and J lost 2, with 15 bases in between. Germline assignment: CDR1 SGHTA and CDR2 FQGNSA. The CDR3 contains 13 residues. Method: immunoSEQ multiplex PCR; TCRdb's copy keeps in-frame clones and lacks some. This sample carries approximately 90,000 clones, approximately 89% of them seen once, and the ten largest clones take around 2%. The TCR sequence derives from an adult in good health. The V call is TRBV7-2, the J call TRBJ2-5; possibly TRBD1 for D (6 bases). Source: peripheral blood, taken on day 0 of AZD1222 vaccination. The DNA of the CDR3 is TGTGCCTCCGGACAGTCCGGACAAGAGACCCAGTACTTC. Amino acid sequence: CASGQSGQETQYF.